The T cell receptor beta chain under discussion was sequenced for a study of technical replicates of blood from a few donors. TCRdb's copy holds only in-frame clones and misses some; the assay was immunoSEQ multiplex PCR. The sample contains approximately 73,000 clones, 95% of which appear only once. CDR1 is LNHNV, CDR2 YYDKDF, per germline (reference sequence). This CDR3 region has 15 residues. The V and J ends lost 1 base and 6 bases respectively, with 13 bases between them. The chain carries TRBV15 and TRBJ1-5; D is uncertain. The sequenced sample was T cells isolated from PBMCs. The receptor comes from a human donor in good health. CDR3 amino acids: CATSRVGGVGQPQHF. The DNA for the CDR3 is TGTGCCACCAGCAGAGTTGGCGGGGTAGGTCAGCCCCAGCATTTT.